A single sample gave rise to the 27 T cell receptor beta chains below, sequenced in a study of T cell changes during pregnancy in multiple sclerosis. Method: immunoSEQ multiplex PCR; TCRdb's copy keeps in-frame clones and lacks some. The sample contains 70,000 to 75,000 clones, more than 90% of which appear only once. The input for sequencing was peripheral blood, taken in the second trimester of pregnancy. Source of these receptors: a female donor in good health, enrolled as a control in a pregnancy study.

The V call is TRBV7-2, the J call TRBJ2-3, with TRBD2 matching over 13 bases. CDR1 and CDR2 from the germline V gene are SGHTA and FQGNSA. This CDR3 is 13 amino acids long. CDR3 DNA sequence: TGTGCGACTAGCGGGGGGATCTCAGATACGCAGTATTTT. Protein product: CATSGGISDTQYF.

The chain combines TRBV5-1 with TRBJ2-1; 8 bases line up with TRBD1. The CDR3 spans 14 residues. Germline loops: CDR1 SGHRS, CDR2 YFSETQ. Trimming at V came to 2 bases and at J to 6 bases, leaving 4 bases not matched to a gene. The CDR3 nucleotides are TGCGCCAGCAGCTTTTCACAGGGGGTCAATGAGCAGTTCTTC. This sequence encodes CASSFSQGVNEQFF.

The chain couples TRBV2 to TRBJ2-7, with D possibly matching TRBD1 (5 bases). The CDR3 has 15 residues. CDR1 SNHLY and CDR2 FYNNEI come from the germline V gene. Trimming stripped 8 bases from V and 3 bases from J, with 20 bases between. The CDR3 region is CASSPYRGNGYEQYF. The CDR3 DNA reads as TGTGCCAGCTCCCCATATAGGGGAAACGGCTACGAGCAGTACTTC.

This chain links TRBV7-9 with TRBJ1-1; possibly TRBD1 for D (6 bases). Germline CDR1 is SEHNR and CDR2 is FQNEAQ (reference sequence). Trimming took 5 bases from V and 4 from J, leaving 17 bases between them. CDR3 length equals 15 residues. The CDR3 loop reads CASSATGRGFTEAFF. The CDR3 coding sequence is TGTGCCAGCAGCGCTACAGGGAGGGGATTCACTGAAGCTTTCTTT.

This chain uses TRBV13 with TRBJ2-7; the match to TRBD1 covers 7 bases. This CDR3 is built from 13 residues. Germline assignment: CDR1 PRHDT and CDR2 FYEKMQ (reference sequence). J gave up 2 bases and V 3 bases, and 1 base lay outside the gene matches. The CDR3 protein is CASSFGQAYEQYF. The CDR3 DNA reads as TGTGCCAGCAGCTTCGGACAGGCCTACGAGCAGTACTTC. The variable domain in full, completed from reference TRBV13 and TRBJ2-7, reads AAGVIQSPRHLIKEKRETATLKCYPIPRHDTVYWYQQGPGQDPQFLISFYEKMQSDKGSIPDRFSAQQFSDYHSELNMSSLELGDSALYFCASSFGQAYEQYFGPGTRLTVT.

The J gene is TRBJ2-5, the V gene TRBV4-1; 8 positions match TRBD1. Unmatched junction bases numbered 3, after V lost 4 bases and J lost 2 bases. Germline lookup yields CDR1 MGHRA and CDR2 YSYEKL. This CDR3 comprises 14 residues. The CDR3 protein is CASSLRTGQETQYF. The CDR3 nucleotides read TGCGCCAGCAGCCTGCGGACAGGGCAAGAGACCCAGTACTTC.

The chain has TRBV7-9 and TRBJ2-5, with TRBD1 as a possible D gene (5 bases). The CDR3 is made up of 12 amino acids. V lost 3 bases to trimming and J lost 4 bases, with 6 bases between them. Germline values: CDR1 SEHNR, CDR2 FQNEAQ (reference sequence). This chain's CDR3 is CASSFRGETQYF. Here the CDR3 DNA reads TGTGCCAGCAGCTTTAGGGGAGAGACCCAGTACTTC.

The table lists this clone with a count of one. The CDR3, as DNA: TGTGCCAGCAGCTCGGGGATCCCTTTATACAATGAGCAGTTCTTC. This codes for CASSSGIPLYNEQFF. The chain couples TRBV7-9 to TRBJ2-1; D possibly corresponds to TRBD2 (5 bases). CDR1 and CDR2 (germline): SEHNR, FQNEAQ (reference sequence). With 4 bases removed from V and 4 bases from J, the gap between germline ends came to 14 bases. The CDR3 length is 15 residues.

V usage is TRBV23-1 and J usage is TRBJ2-7, with 7 bases identical to TRBD1. TRBV23-1 falls under the ORF class, with uncertain function. The CDR3 is 11 amino acids. With V trimmed by 6 bases and J by 12 bases, 8 bases remained unmatched. CDR3 coding DNA: TGCGCCAGCAGGACCGCGGCAGGGGGGTACTTC. Its protein is CASRTAAGGYF.

The rearrangement uses TRBV13 and TRBJ2-1; possible D gene TRBD1, 6 bases. The V end was cut by 5 bases, the J end by 4 bases, with 12 bases between. The CDR3 has 14 residues. Germline CDR1 and CDR2: PRHDT and FYEKMQ (reference sequence). CDR3 loop: CASSQMTGYNEQFF. CDR3 bases: TGTGCCAGCAGCCAAATGACAGGTTACAATGAGCAGTTCTTC.

The chain is built from TRBV7-2 and TRBJ2-1; 9 nucleotides match TRBD1. Germline V gene lookup returns CDR1 SGHTA and CDR2 FQGNSA. J was trimmed by 9 bases and V by 6 bases; bases with no gene match: 6. CDR3 length equals 13 residues. The CDR3 DNA sequence: TGTGCCAGCAGTTTGGACAGGGGAACTGAGCAGTTCTTC. As protein: CASSLDRGTEQFF.

CDR3 sequence (DNA): TGTGCCAGCTCACCGACAGGGTATTTTGAAAAACTGTTTTTT. Protein: CASSPTGYFEKLFF. The chain recombines TRBV18 with TRBJ1-4, with TRBD1 identical over 7 bases. CDR3 length: 14 amino acids. Germline V gives CDR1 KGHSH, CDR2 LQKENI. Trimming cost V 3 bases and J 7 bases; bases outside gene matches: 5.

The V call is TRBV29-1, the J call TRBJ1-1, with D perhaps TRBD1 (6 bases). This CDR3 contains 12 residues. V lost 6 bases, J lost 2 bases, and 10 bases lay in between. Looked up from germline, CDR1 is SQVTM and CDR2 is ANQGSEA. DNA of the CDR3: TGCAGCGTGGCCAGGGGCAACACTGAAGCTTTCTTT. Its protein product is CSVARGNTEAFF.

The rearrangement joins TRBV11-3 to TRBJ2-2; 8 bases map to TRBD2. The CDR3 length is 14 residues. Looked up from germline, CDR1 is SGHNT and CDR2 is YENEEA. V dropped 5 bases and J dropped 5; count of bases not matched to a gene: 4. CDR3 nucleotide sequence: TGTGCCAGCAGCCGGGGGGGGCGGACCGGGGAGCTGTTTTTT. Its translation: CASSRGGRTGELFF.

The CDR3 DNA is TGTGCCAGCAGTGACTCGGGGGGAGTCACTGAAGCTTTCTTT. Its protein is CASSDSGGVTEAFF. This chain uses TRBV6-4 with TRBJ1-1; D possibly corresponds to TRBD1 (5 bases). Germline CDR1 MRHNA, CDR2 SNTAGT. The CDR3 loop spans 14 amino acids. Trimming took 0 bases from V and 4 from J, leaving 9 bases between them.

The rearrangement uses TRBV6-6 and TRBJ1-3; TRBD1 agrees at 8 bases. The V and J ends lost 5 bases and 6 bases, in that order; junction bases with no gene match: 9. The CDR3 is 15 residues long. Germline V gene sequence: CDR1 MNHNY, CDR2 SVGAGI (reference sequence). The CDR3 protein is CASSPRTGIKNTIYF. The CDR3 DNA reads as TGTGCCAGCAGTCCCCGGACAGGGATAAAAAACACCATATATTTT.

The chain couples TRBV28 to TRBJ1-2, with D perhaps TRBD1 (5 bases). The CDR3 loop spans 12 amino acids. CDR1 is MDHEN and CDR2 is SYDVKM in the germline V gene. Trimming pared 2 bases from V and 4 bases from J, leaving 5 bases between. The CDR3 loop reads CASSLGAYGYTF. The CDR3 coding sequence is TGTGCCAGCAGTTTAGGGGCCTATGGCTACACCTTC.

Here the CDR3 reads CASSSRGTPGETQYF. The CDR3 nucleotides are TGCGCCAGCAGCTCCAGGGGCACACCGGGGGAGACCCAGTACTTC. V and J are TRBV5-1 and TRBJ2-5, with a weak D call TRBD1 (6 bases). Deletions cut 3 bases from V and 5 bases from J, with 17 bases between. Germline-derived CDR1 and CDR2 are SGHRS and YFSETQ. The CDR3 extends over 15 amino acids. Full variable domain (outside the CDR3, taken from reference TRBV5-1 and TRBJ2-5): KAGVTQTPRYLIKTRGQQVTLSCSPISGHRSVSWYQQTPGQGLQFLFEYFSETQRNKGNFPGRFSGRQFSNSRSEMNVSTLELGDSALYLCASSSRGTPGETQYFGPGTRLLVL.

The genes are TRBV6-6 and TRBJ2-5; 7 nucleotides line up with TRBD2. CDR3 length: 14 residues. CDR1 is MNHNY and CDR2 is SVGAGI in the germline V gene (reference sequence). V dropped 2 bases and J dropped 5; count of bases not matched to a gene: 5. The CDR3: CASSYPARGETQYF. The CDR3 DNA sequence: TGTGCCAGCAGTTACCCCGCGCGGGGGGAGACCCAGTACTTC.

This clone was recorded only once. The rearrangement joins TRBV7-9 to TRBJ1-5, with D tentatively TRBD1 (5 bases). The CDR3 consists of 15 residues. Trimming left V 5 bases short and J 4 bases short, with 15 bases between. Germline assignment: CDR1 SEHNR and CDR2 FQNEAQ (reference sequence). The CDR3 DNA reads TGTGCCAGCAGCAAAGGGGAAATTGGAAATCAGCCCCAGCATTTT. It encodes CASSKGEIGNQPQHF.

V usage is TRBV19 and J usage is TRBJ1-1; D is possibly TRBD1 (6 bases). The CDR3 consists of 16 residues. CDR1 is LNHDA and CDR2 is SQIVND in the germline V gene (reference sequence). The ends were cut back, 7 bases at V and 4 bases at J, with 22 bases in the middle. The CDR3 bases are TGTGCCAGTACACCACCAACAGGGAGGGCGAGCACTGAAGCTTTCTTT. Translated, it gives CASTPPTGRASTEAFF.

The rearrangement links TRBV9 to TRBJ1-2; TRBD1 aligns across 10 bases. The V gene's germline CDR1 is SGDLS and CDR2 YYNGEE. Trimming removed 4 bases from V and 8 bases from J; junction bases left unmatched: 11. This CDR3 spans 15 amino acids. This CDR3 reads CASSISRDRGGGYTF. The DNA for the CDR3 is TGTGCCAGCAGCATTAGCCGGGACAGGGGAGGAGGCTACACCTTC.

The chain couples TRBV5-5 to TRBJ2-7, with a possible D match to TRBD1 (6 bases). The V gene's germline CDR1 is SGHKS and CDR2 YYEKEE (reference sequence). The CDR3 covers 14 residues. V lost 4 bases and J lost 2, with 13 bases in between. CDR3 DNA sequence: TGTGCCAGCAGCGTGACCGGGACAACCTACGAGCAGTACTTC. It codes for CASSVTGTTYEQYF.

DNA of the CDR3: TGTGCCAGCAGTTACTCGGCAGTGGGGGGCTATGGCTACACCTTC. This sequence encodes CASSYSAVGGYGYTF. The chain recombines TRBV6-5 with TRBJ1-2, with a possible D match to TRBD1 (5 bases). Trimming cost V 0 bases and J 4 bases, with 12 bases left between them. The germline V gene has CDR1 MNHEY and CDR2 SVGAGI. CDR3 length: 15 residues.

The rearrangement links TRBV7-9 to TRBJ2-5, with TRBD2 matching over 10 bases. The CDR3 loop spans 12 amino acids. V shed 6 bases and J 5 bases; nucleotides not matched to a gene: 0. Germline values: CDR1 SEHNR, CDR2 FQNEAQ (reference sequence). CDR3 DNA sequence: TGTGCCAGCAGTAGCGGGGGGGAGACCCAGTACTTC. Residues: CASSSGGETQYF.

The chain employs TRBV6-5 and TRBJ1-2, with 8 bases that match TRBD1. Unmatched junction bases numbered 8, after V lost 7 bases and J lost 4 bases. In germline, CDR1 is MNHEY, CDR2 SVGAGI. The CDR3 length is 14 residues. The CDR3 protein is CASTVTGGSYGYTF. CDR3 DNA: TGTGCCAGCACCGTCACAGGGGGATCCTATGGCTACACCTTC.

V and J are TRBV7-9 and TRBJ1-1; the match to TRBD1 covers 9 bases. The CDR3 totals 14 residues. Germline CDR1 SEHNR, CDR2 FQNEAQ (reference sequence). The V segment lost 5 bases and the J segment 4 bases; nucleotides outside the gene matches: 5. The CDR3 protein is CASSGDRGGTEAFF. As DNA, the CDR3 is TGTGCCAGCAGCGGCGACAGGGGGGGCACTGAAGCTTTCTTT.